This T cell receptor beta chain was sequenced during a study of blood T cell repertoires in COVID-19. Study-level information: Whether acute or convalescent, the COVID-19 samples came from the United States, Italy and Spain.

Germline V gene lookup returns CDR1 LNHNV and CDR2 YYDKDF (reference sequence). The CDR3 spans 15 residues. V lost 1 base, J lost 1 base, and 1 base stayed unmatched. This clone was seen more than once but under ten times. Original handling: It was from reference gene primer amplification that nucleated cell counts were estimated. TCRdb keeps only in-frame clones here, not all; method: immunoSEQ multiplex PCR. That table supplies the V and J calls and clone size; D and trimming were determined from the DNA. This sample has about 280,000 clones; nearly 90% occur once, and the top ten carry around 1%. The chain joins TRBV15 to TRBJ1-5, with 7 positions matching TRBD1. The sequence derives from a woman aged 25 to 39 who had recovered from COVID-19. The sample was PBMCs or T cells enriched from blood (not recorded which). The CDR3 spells CATSRAGQSNQPQHF. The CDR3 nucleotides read TGTGCCACCAGCAGAGCGGGACAGAGCAATCAGCCCCAGCATTTT.